What follows are 11 T cell receptor beta chains derived from one specimen sequenced in a study of blood T cell repertoires in COVID-19. Produced via immunoSEQ multiplex PCR; TCRdb's table is partial and in-frame only. The table includes fewer than 50,000 clones, roughly 83% detected once. Material: peripheral blood. Receptor source: a human donor in a cohort sampled during active COVID-19.

CDR3 protein: CASSLLAGGRNEQFF. The CDR3 region has the DNA TGTGCCAGCAGCTTGTTAGCGGGAGGGAGAAATGAGCAGTTCTTC. This sequence joins TRBV5-5 and TRBJ2-1; 11 bases match TRBD2. This CDR3 contains 15 residues. CDR1 and CDR2 from the germline V gene are SGHKS and YYEKEE (reference sequence). The V and J ends lost 1 base and 7 bases, in that order; junction bases with no gene match: 4.

This clone is medium-sized. The genes are TRBV6-5 and TRBJ1-4; tentative D call: TRBD1 (6 bases). Between the trimmed V and J ends, which lost 6 bases and 5 bases, there was a span of 13 bases. This CDR3 is 14 amino acids long. Germline V CDR1 and CDR2: MNHEY, SVGAGI. DNA for the CDR3: TGTGCCAGCAGCCCAGGGGCAGGCAATGAAAAACTGTTTTTT. This gives the protein CASSPGAGNEKLFF.

V gene TRBV4-2 combines with J gene TRBJ2-5, with TRBD2 matching over 8 bases. Per the germline V gene, CDR1 is LGHNA and CDR2 is YNFKEQ. This CDR3 is 17 amino acids long. V trimming: 0 bases; J trimming: 4 bases; junction bases outside the gene matches: 10. CDR3 DNA: TGTGCCAGCAGCCAAGATTCGTCCGGGAGGGCCCGAGAGACCCAGTACTTC. Translating gives CASSQDSSGRARETQYF.

This chain connects TRBV9 to TRBJ2-5, with 10 bases lining up with TRBD2. The germline V gene encodes CDR1 SGDLS and CDR2 YYNGEE. V lost 0 bases, J lost 1 base, and 3 bases stayed unmatched. CDR3 length equals 16 residues. CDR3 nucleotide sequence: TGTGCCAGCAGCGTAGTTGCTAGCGGGGGCCAAGAGACCCAGTACTTC. It encodes CASSVVASGGQETQYF.

This clone was counted a few times. This rearrangement joins TRBV6-6 to TRBJ1-1; TRBD1 is a possible D gene (5 bases). The V and J ends lost 4 bases and 10 bases respectively, with 19 bases between them. This CDR3 has 14 amino acids. Germline V gives CDR1 MNHNY, CDR2 SVGAGI (reference sequence). This CDR3 reads CASSSGGRVAVAFF. The CDR3 DNA reads TGTGCCAGCAGTTCCGGGGGACGCGTCGCGGTAGCTTTCTTT.

This sequence joins TRBV18 and TRBJ2-5; 7 positions agree with TRBD2. Germline CDR1 KGHSH, CDR2 LQKENI. The CDR3 length is 16 residues. V lost 2 bases, J lost 4 bases, and 10 bases stayed unmatched. The CDR3 DNA reads as TGTGCCAGCTCACCAATAGGAACTAGCGTCTTAGAGACCCAGTACTTC. This codes for CASSPIGTSVLETQYF. Full variable domain (outside the CDR3, taken from reference TRBV18 and TRBJ2-5): NAGVMQNPRHLVRRRGQEARLRCSPMKGHSHVYWYRQLPEEGLKFMVYLQKENIIDESGMPKERFSAEFPKEGPSILRIQQVVRGDSAAYFCASSPIGTSVLETQYFGPGTRLLVL.

The V call is TRBV2, the J call TRBJ2-1; 10 nucleotides line up with TRBD1. The CDR3 loop spans 15 amino acids. The germline gives CDR1 SNHLY, CDR2 FYNNEI. The V gene end was trimmed by 9 bases and the J gene end by 6 bases; junction bases not matched to a gene: 11. The CDR3 region has the DNA TGTGCCAGGACTACAAGGACAGGGGGTTTCAATGAGCAGTTCTTC. Amino acids: CARTTRTGGFNEQFF. Filled out from reference TRBV2 and TRBJ2-1, the complete variable domain reads EPEVTQTPSHQVTQMGQEVILRCVPISNHLYFYWYRQILGQKVEFLVSFYNNEISEKSEIFDDQFSVERPDGSNFTLKIRSTKLEDSAMYFCARTTRTGGFNEQFFGPGTRLTVL.

The rearrangement joins TRBV3-1 (or the pseudogene TRBV3-2) to TRBJ1-6, with 9 nucleotides matching TRBD1. The CDR3 spans 13 residues. With V trimmed by 7 bases and J by 9 bases, 4 bases remained unmatched. Germline-derived CDR1 and CDR2 are LGHDT and YNNKEL (reference sequence). CDR3: CASTPQGASPLHF. Written as DNA, the CDR3 is TGTGCCAGCACCCCACAGGGGGCTTCACCCCTCCACTTT.

CDR3 bases: TGTGCCAGCAGCGCAGACAGAGGTATACAAGAGACCCAGTACTTC. Its translation is CASSADRGIQETQYF. V usage is TRBV11-2 and J usage is TRBJ2-5; a possible D gene is TRBD1 (5 bases). The CDR3 spans 15 residues. Germline CDR1 and CDR2: SGHAT and FQNNGV. The germline V and J ends were trimmed by 5 bases and 2 bases, with 15 bases remaining between them.

The V gene is TRBV5-4, the J gene TRBJ2-7, with D perhaps TRBD1 (6 bases). CDR1 and CDR2 (germline): SGHNT, YYREEE (reference sequence). The CDR3 is 14 residues long. V lost 2 bases, J lost 2 bases, and 11 bases lay in between. The CDR3 is CASSFQGLTYEQYF. CDR3 nucleotide sequence: TGTGCCAGCAGCTTCCAGGGGCTCACCTACGAGCAGTACTTC.

J is TRBJ2-1 and V is TRBV14; D perhaps matches TRBD2 (6 bases). The germline CDR1 and CDR2 sequences are SGHDN and FVKESK. The CDR3 sequence is 12 residues long. V was clipped by 4 bases and J by 9 bases, with 10 bases between them. This CDR3 is CASSRSGVEQFF. The CDR3 nucleotides are TGTGCCAGCAGCCGATCGGGAGTTGAGCAGTTCTTC.